This T cell receptor beta chain was retrieved from a study of shared clonotypes between healthy human individuals. Original data processing: ImmunoSEQ yielded junction-only sequences lacking quality scores, so filtering differed. The protocol was immunoSEQ multiplex PCR, while the TCRdb copy is restricted to in-frame clones and leaves out a portion. That table furnishes V, J and clone size, whereas the DNA furnished D and trimming. The sample lists 550,000 to 800,000 clones; 90% were seen once. Findings and limits, study-wide: Rarefaction exposed incomplete sorted-subset sequencing despite large depth. Genetic and exposure-history diversity was limited by the small donor number.

CD8 memory combined CD45RO+ cells with CCR7-negative CD45RA+ TemRA cells. On this clone itself: The target antigen is unknown.

In germline, CDR1 is SGHNT, CDR2 YYREEE (reference sequence). V was clipped by 4 bases and J by 4 bases, with 17 bases between them. The CDR3 sequence is 15 residues long. The origin of this receptor is a man between 18 and 29 years old in good health. Some clones in this sample may be carry-over from other donors' samples. This chain connects TRBV5-4 to TRBJ1-1, with D perhaps matching TRBD1 (5 bases). The material sequenced was memory CD8+ T cells from PBMCs. Subset defined: CD45RO+ cells pooled with CCR7-negative TemRA cells. CDR3 loop: CASSPDSLIFTEAFF. The CDR3 bases are TGTGCCAGCAGCCCAGACAGCTTAATATTCACTGAAGCTTTCTTT.